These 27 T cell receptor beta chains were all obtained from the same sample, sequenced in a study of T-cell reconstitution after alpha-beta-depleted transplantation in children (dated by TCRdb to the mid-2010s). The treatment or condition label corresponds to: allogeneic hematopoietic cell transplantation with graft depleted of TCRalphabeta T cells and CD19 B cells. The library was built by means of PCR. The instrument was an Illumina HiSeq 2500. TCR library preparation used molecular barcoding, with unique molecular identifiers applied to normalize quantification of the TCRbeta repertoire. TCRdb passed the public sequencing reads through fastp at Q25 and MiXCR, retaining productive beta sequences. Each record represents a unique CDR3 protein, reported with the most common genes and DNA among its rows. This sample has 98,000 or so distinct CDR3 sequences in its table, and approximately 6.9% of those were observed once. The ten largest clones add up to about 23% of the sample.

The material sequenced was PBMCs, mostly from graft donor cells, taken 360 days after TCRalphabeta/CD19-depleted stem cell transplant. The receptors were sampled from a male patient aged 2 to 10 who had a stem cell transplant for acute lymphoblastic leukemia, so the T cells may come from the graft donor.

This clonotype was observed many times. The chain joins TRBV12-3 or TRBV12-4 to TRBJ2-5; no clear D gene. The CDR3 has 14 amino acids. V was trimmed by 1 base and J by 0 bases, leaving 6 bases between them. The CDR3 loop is CASSLVGNQETQYF. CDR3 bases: TGTGCCAGCAGTTTAGTGGGGAACCAAGAGACCCAGTACTTC.

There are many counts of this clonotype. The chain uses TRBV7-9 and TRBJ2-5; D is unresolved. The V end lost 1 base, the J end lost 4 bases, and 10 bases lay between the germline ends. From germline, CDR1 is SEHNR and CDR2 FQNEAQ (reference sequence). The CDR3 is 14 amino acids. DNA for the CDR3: TGTGCCAGCAGCTTAGAGTTAAGAATAGAGACCCAGTACTTC. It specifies CASSLELRIETQYF.

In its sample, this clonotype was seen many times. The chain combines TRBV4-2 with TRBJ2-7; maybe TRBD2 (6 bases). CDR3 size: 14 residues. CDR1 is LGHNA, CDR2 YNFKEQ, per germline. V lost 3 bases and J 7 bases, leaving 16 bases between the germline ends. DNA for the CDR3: TGTGCCAGCAGCCATGGGGCCCCACGGGGGGAGCAGTACTTC. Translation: CASSHGAPRGEQYF.

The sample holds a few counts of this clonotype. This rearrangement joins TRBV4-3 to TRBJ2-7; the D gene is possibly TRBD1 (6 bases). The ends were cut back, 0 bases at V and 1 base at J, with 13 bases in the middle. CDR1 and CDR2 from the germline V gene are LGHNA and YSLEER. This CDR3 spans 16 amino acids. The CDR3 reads CASSQDGQSPSYEQYF. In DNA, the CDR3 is TGCGCCAGCAGCCAAGATGGACAGTCCCCGTCCTACGAGCAGTACTTC.

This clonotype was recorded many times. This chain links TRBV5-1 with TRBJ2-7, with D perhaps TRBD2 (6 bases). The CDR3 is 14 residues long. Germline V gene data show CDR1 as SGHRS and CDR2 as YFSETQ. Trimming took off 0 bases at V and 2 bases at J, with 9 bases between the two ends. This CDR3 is CASSLDSGPYEQYF. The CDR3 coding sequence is TGCGCCAGCAGCTTGGATAGCGGTCCCTACGAGCAGTACTTC.

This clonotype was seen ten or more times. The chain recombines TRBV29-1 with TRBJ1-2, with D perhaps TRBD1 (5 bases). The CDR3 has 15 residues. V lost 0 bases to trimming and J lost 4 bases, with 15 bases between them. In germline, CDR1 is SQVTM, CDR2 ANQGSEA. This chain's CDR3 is CSVEERGRGIYGYTF. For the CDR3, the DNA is TGCAGCGTTGAAGAGAGGGGACGGGGGATCTATGGCTACACCTTC.

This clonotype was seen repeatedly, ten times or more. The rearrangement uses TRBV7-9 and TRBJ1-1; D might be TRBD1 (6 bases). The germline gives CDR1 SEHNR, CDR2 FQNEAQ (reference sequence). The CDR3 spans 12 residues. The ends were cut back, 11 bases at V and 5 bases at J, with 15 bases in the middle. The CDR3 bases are TGTGCCGGCCGGGAAGGGGGGACTGAAGCTTTCTTT. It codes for CAGREGGTEAFF.

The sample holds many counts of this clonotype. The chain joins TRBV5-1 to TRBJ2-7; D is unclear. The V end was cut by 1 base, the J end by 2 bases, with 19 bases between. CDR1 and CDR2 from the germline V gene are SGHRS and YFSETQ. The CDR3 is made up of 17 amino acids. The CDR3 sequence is CASSLKGPRLTPYEQYF. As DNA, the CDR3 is TGCGCCAGCAGCTTGAAAGGACCGAGGCTTACTCCCTACGAGCAGTACTTC.

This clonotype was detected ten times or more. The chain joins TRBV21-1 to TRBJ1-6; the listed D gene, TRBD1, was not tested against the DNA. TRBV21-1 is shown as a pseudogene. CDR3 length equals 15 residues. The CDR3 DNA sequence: TGTGCCAGCAGCAAAGAAGGGGGCTGGGGATCACCCCTCCACTTT. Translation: CASSKEGGWGSPLHF.

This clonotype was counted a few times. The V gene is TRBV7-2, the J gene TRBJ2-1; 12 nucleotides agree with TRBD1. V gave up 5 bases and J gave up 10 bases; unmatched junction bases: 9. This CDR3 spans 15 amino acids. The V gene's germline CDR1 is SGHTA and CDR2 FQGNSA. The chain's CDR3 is CASSPPRDRGREQFF. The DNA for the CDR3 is TGTGCCAGCAGCCCCCCCCGGGACAGGGGGCGAGAGCAGTTCTTC.

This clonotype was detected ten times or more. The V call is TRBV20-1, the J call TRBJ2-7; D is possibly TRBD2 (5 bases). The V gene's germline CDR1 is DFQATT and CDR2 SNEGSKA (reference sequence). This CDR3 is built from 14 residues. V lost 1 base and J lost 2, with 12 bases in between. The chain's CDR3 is CSARALATPYEQYF. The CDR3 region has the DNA TGCAGTGCTAGAGCTCTAGCTACGCCCTACGAGCAGTACTTC.

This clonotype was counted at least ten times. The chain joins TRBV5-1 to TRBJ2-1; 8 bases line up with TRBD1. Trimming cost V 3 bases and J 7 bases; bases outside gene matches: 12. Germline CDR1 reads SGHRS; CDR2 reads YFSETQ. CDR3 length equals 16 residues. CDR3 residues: CASSSSRTGKFNEQFF. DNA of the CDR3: TGCGCCAGCAGCTCCTCGCGGACAGGGAAGTTTAATGAGCAGTTCTTC.

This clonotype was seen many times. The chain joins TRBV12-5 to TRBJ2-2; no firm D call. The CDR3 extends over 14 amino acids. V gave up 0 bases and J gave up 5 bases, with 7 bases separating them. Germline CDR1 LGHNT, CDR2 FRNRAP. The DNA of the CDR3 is TGTGCTAGTGGTTTGGTAGGGATGACCGGGGAGCTGTTTTTT. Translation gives CASGLVGMTGELFF.

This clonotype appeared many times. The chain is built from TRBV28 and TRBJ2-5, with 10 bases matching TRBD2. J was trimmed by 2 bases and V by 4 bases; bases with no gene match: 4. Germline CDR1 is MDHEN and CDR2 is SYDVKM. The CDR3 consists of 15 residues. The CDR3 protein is CASSSGLALQETQYF. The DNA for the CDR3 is TGTGCCAGCAGTTCGGGACTAGCGTTGCAAGAGACCCAGTACTTC.

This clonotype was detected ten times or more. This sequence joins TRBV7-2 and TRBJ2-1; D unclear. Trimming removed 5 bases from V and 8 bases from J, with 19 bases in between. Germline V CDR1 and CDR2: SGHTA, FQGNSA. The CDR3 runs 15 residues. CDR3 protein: CASSLRVSPWDEQFF. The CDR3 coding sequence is TGTGCCAGCAGCCTCCGGGTCAGCCCTTGGGATGAGCAGTTCTTC. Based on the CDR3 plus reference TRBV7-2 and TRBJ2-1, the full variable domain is GAGVSQSPSNKVTEKGKDVELRCDPISGHTALYWYRQSLGQGLEFLIYFQGNSAPDKSGLPSDRFSAERTGGSVSTLTIQRTQQEDSAVYLCASSLRVSPWDEQFFGPGTRLTVL.

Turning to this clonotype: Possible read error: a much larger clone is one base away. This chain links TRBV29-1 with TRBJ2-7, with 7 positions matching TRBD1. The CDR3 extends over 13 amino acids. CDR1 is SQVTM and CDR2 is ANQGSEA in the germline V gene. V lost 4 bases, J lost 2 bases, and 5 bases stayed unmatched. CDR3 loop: CSVGRDSTYEQYF. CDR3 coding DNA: TGCAGCGTTGGTCGGGACAGCACCTACGAGCAGTACTTC.

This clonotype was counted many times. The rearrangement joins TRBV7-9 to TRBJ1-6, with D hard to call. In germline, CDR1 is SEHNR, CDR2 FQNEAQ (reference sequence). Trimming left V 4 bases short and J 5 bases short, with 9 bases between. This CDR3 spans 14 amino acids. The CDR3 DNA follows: TGTGCCAGCAGCTCCTCCGGGGATAATTCACCCCTCCACTTT. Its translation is CASSSSGDNSPLHF.

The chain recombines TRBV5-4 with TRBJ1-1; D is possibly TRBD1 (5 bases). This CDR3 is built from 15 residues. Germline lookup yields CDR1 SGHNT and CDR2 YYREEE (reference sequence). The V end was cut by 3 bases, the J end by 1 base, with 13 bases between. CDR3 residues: CASSYQPGRNTEAFF. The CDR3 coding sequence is TGTGCCAGCAGCTACCAACCGGGACGGAACACTGAAGCTTTCTTT. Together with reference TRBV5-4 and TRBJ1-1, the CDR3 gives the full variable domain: ETGVTQSPTHLIKTRGQQVTLRCSSQSGHNTVSWYQQALGQGPQFIFQYYREEENGRGNFPPRFSGLQFPNYSSELNVNALELDDSALYLCASSYQPGRNTEAFFGQGTRLTVV.

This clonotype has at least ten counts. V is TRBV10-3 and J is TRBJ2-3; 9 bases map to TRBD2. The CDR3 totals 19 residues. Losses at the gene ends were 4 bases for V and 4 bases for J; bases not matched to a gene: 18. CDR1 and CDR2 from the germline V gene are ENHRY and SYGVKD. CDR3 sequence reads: CAISVSSGGTRLPPDTQYF. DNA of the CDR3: TGTGCCATCAGTGTATCCAGCGGGGGGACCAGACTCCCCCCAGATACGCAGTATTTT.

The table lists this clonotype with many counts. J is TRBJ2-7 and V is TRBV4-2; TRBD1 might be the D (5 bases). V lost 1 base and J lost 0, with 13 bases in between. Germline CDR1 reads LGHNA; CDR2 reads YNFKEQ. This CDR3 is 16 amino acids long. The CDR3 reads CASSQVGHTYSYEQYF. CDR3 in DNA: TGTGCCAGCAGCCAAGTAGGACATACCTACTCCTACGAGCAGTACTTC.

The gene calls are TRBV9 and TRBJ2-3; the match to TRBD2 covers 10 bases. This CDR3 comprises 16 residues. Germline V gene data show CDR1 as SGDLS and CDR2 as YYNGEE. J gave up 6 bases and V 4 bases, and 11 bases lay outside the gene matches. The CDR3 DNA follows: TGTGCCAGCAGCCTTCTAGCGGGGGCCTCATGGGATACGCAGTATTTT. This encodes CASSLLAGASWDTQYF. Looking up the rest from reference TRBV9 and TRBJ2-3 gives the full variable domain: DSGVTQTPKHLITATGQRVTLRCSPRSGDLSVYWYQQSLDQGLQFLIQYYNGEERAKGNILERFSAQQFPDLHSELNLSSLELGDSALYFCASSLLAGASWDTQYFGPGTRLTVL.

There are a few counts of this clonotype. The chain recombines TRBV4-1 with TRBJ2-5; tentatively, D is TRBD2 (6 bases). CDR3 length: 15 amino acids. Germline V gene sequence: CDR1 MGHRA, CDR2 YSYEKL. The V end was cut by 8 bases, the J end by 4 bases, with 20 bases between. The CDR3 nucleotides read TGCGCCAGCTCCATAGCGGCCCTGGGGGGAGAGACCCAGTACTTC. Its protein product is CASSIAALGGETQYF.

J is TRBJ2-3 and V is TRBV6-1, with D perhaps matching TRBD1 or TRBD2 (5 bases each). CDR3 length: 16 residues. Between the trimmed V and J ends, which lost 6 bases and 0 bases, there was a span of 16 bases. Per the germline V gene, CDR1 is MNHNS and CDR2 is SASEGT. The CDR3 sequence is CASSIRDPGSTDTQYF. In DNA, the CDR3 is TGTGCCAGCAGCATCCGGGACCCTGGGAGCACAGATACGCAGTATTTT.

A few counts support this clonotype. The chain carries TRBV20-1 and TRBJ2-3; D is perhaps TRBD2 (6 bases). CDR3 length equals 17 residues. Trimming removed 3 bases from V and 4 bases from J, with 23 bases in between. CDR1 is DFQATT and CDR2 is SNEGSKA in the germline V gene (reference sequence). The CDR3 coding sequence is TGCAGTGCTAGTCCTTTTGCGGGGCCATCAAATCCAGATACGCAGTATTTT. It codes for CSASPFAGPSNPDTQYF.

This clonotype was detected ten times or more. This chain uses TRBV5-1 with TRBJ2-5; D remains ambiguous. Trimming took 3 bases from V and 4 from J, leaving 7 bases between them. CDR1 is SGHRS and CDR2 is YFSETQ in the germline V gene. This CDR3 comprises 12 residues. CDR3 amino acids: CASSSIGETQYF. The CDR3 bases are TGCGCCAGCAGCTCTATCGGAGAGACCCAGTACTTC. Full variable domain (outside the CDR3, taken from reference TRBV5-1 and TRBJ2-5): KAGVTQTPRYLIKTRGQQVTLSCSPISGHRSVSWYQQTPGQGLQFLFEYFSETQRNKGNFPGRFSGRQFSNSRSEMNVSTLELGDSALYLCASSSIGETQYFGPGTRLLVL.

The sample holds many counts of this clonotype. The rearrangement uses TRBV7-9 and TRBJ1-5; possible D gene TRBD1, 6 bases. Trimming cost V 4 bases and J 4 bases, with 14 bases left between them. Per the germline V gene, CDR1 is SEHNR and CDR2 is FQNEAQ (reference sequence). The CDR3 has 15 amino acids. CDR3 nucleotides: TGTGCCAGCAGCTATGGAATAAGGGGGAATCAGCCCCAGCATTTT. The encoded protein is CASSYGIRGNQPQHF.

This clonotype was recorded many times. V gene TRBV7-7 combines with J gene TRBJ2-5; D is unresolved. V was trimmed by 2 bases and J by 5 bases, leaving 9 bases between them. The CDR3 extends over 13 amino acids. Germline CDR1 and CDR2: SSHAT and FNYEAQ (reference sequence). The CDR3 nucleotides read TGTGCCAGCAGCTTAAACCTAGGGGAGACCCAGTACTTC. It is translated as CASSLNLGETQYF.